These T cell receptor beta chains were read from a single sample in a study of T cells in localized non-small cell lung cancer. Repertoires were generated with immunoSEQ multiplex PCR, while TCRdb's copy carries only in-frame clones and drops some. The sample holds over a thousand clones, 24% seen once. The sample consisted of lung tumor tissue, taken before any cancer treatment. Receptors were obtained from a male donor at least 60 years old with stage II lung adenocarcinoma. CDR3s include the opening cysteine and the closing phenylalanine or tryptophan. The D gene is left open where the match is weak. Clone size is not always given. Where it is, it says once, few, many or a class for expanded clones.

CDR3,DNA,V,size,J,D
CASSSGAGVTGELFF,TGTGCCAGCAGCAGCGGAGCGGGAGTCACCGGGGAGCTGTTTTTT,TRBV11-3,few,TRBJ2-2,TRBD2
CASSRQNTEAFF,TGTGCCAGTAGTAGGCAGAACACTGAAGCTTTCTTT,TRBV19,few,TRBJ1-1,NA
CASRRTSGAYNEQFF,TGTGCCAGCAGGAGGACTAGCGGAGCCTACAATGAGCAGTTCTTC,TRBV11-3,few,TRBJ2-1,TRBD2
CASSYADRARSYTF,TGTGCCAGCAGCTACGCGGACAGGGCCCGAAGCTACACCTTC,TRBV11-3,NA,TRBJ1-2,TRBD1
CASSIQDSSNQPQHF,TGTGCCAGTAGTATTCAGGATAGTAGCAATCAGCCCCAGCATTTT,TRBV19,NA,TRBJ1-5,NA
CASGGTGETQYF,TGTGCCAGCGGGGGGACTGGAGAGACCCAGTACTTC,TRBV9,NA,TRBJ2-5,NA
CASSPPVATNEKLFF,TGTGCCAGCAGTCCACCTGTAGCCACTAATGAAAAACTGTTTTTT,TRBV28,few,TRBJ1-4,NA
CATSRAVENFYEQYF,TGTGCCACCAGCAGAGCAGTAGAAAATTTCTACGAGCAGTACTTC,TRBV15,NA,TRBJ2-7,NA
CASSGGNRARDYGYTF,TGCGCCAGCAGCGGAGGGAACAGGGCCCGAGACTATGGCTACACCTTC,TRBV5-1,NA,TRBJ1-2,NA
CASSPRRARDTQYF,TGTGCCAGCAGCCCACGTCGGGCGAGAGATACGCAGTATTTT,TRBV11-3,few,TRBJ2-3,NA
CASSYSLPGIEQFF,TGTGCCAGCAGTTACTCGCTCCCCGGCATTGAGCAGTTCTTC,TRBV6-8,NA,TRBJ2-1,NA
CASSFPTSGGNEQFF,TGTGCCAGCTCATTTCCCACTAGCGGTGGCAATGAGCAGTTCTTC,TRBV18,NA,TRBJ2-1,TRBD2
CASSFTGSTSYEQYF,TGTGCCAGCTCTTTCACAGGGTCAACGTCCTACGAGCAGTACTTC,TRBV18,NA,TRBJ2-7,NA
CASSPLGGEETQYF,TGTGCCAGCAGCCCCCTGGGCGGGGAGGAGACCCAGTACTTC,TRBV11-3,NA,TRBJ2-5,NA
CASKGLAGAETQYF,TGTGCCAGTAAGGGACTAGCGGGAGCAGAGACCCAGTACTTC,TRBV19,NA,TRBJ2-5,TRBD2
CASSATSETYEQYF,TGTGCCAGCAGTGCGACTAGCGAGACCTACGAGCAGTACTTC,TRBV28,NA,TRBJ2-7,TRBD2